The next 5 T cell receptor beta chains were all read from a single sample in a study of synovial regulatory T cells in juvenile arthritis. Sequenced by immunoSEQ multiplex PCR; TCRdb stores in-frame clones only, minus some. The sample's table shows about 9,100 clones. The sample was Treg cells from blood. The sample's subset: remaining (HLA-DR-negative) circulating blood Treg cells. The source is a donor younger than 30 with juvenile idiopathic arthritis.

The chain is built from TRBV5-1 and TRBJ2-5; as DNA is missing, the TRBD2 call by TCRdb cannot be tested. Germline-derived CDR1 and CDR2 are SGHRS and YFSETQ. The CDR3 runs to 15 residues. Only the protein is available. The CDR3 here is CASSLDGRTWETQYF.

V gene TRBV19 combines with J gene TRBJ1-5; checking the TCRdb D call of TRBD1 is not possible without DNA. This CDR3 has 14 residues. Only the protein sequence is given. Germline CDR1 is LNHDA and CDR2 is SQIVND (reference sequence). The CDR3 loop reads CASSVTGLGQPQHF. Full variable domain (missing parts from reference TRBV19 and TRBJ1-5): DGGITQSPKYLFRKEGQNVTLSCEQNLNHDAMYWYRQDPGQGLRLIYYSQIVNDFQKGDIAEGYSVSREKKESFPLTVTSAQKNPTAFYLCASSVTGLGQPQHFGDGTRLSIL.

The rearrangement uses TRBV5-1 and TRBJ1-1; the D call of TRBD1 rests on TCRdb alone, since no DNA is present to check it. This CDR3 has 18 residues. No DNA appears here. The V gene's germline CDR1 is SGHRS and CDR2 YFSETQ. This CDR3 reads CASSLIGQGASAGTEAFF.

CDR3 loop: CASSLVGRGSYEQYF. The chain joins TRBV7-2 to TRBJ2-7; TCRdb indicates TRBD2, and absent DNA this call remains unverified. CDR3 size: 15 residues. Only the protein is on record. Looked up from germline, CDR1 is SGHTA and CDR2 is FQGNSA.

J is TRBJ2-1 and V is TRBV7-2; the TCRdb D gene call, TRBD2, has no DNA to confirm it. The CDR3 loop spans 15 amino acids. The coding DNA is unavailable. Germline V gene data show CDR1 as SGHTA and CDR2 as FQGNSA. CDR3 sequence reads: CASSLSGGPNNEQFF. Together with reference TRBV7-2 and TRBJ2-1, the CDR3 gives the full variable domain: GAGVSQSPSNKVTEKGKDVELRCDPISGHTALYWYRQSLGQGLEFLIYFQGNSAPDKSGLPSDRFSAERTGGSVSTLTIQRTQQEDSAVYLCASSLSGGPNNEQFFGPGTRLTVL.